This T cell receptor beta chain was found in a study of immune heterogeneity within non-small cell lung tumors. Overall study findings and caveats: The correlation between local T-cell clonality and local tumor mutational burden was positive, moderate in strength and statistically significant, with R about 0.35. Individual patients largely had distinct high-frequency T-cell receptor beta clonotypes from one another. Identical dominant CDR3 beta clonotypes recurred across a patient's tumor sites, together with site-unique high-frequency clones.

Bulk tumor genomic DNA, 500 to 650 ng per sample, was the template. Several biopsies were collected from each primary tumor during surgery. They were spaced as far apart as possible within the tumor mass. Untreated, newly diagnosed non-small cell lung cancer patients underwent curative surgery. The TCR beta CDR3 region underwent multiplex PCR amplification with 32 V and 13 J primers. TCRdb re-derived calls from the multiplex PCR reads in MiXCR, one entry per CDR3 protein. Among 9,500 to 13,000 distinct CDR3 sequences listed, almost 30% were seen once. This clonotype was counted ten times or more. Its specificity is not known. The receptor's source is a woman aged 50 to 60 with non-small cell lung cancer. The specimen sequenced was lung tumor tissue.

CDR3 protein: CASSRPGQGAREQYF. The CDR3 DNA reads TGTGCCAGCTCACGGCCGGGACAGGGGGCGCGAGAGCAGTACTTC. This rearrangement joins TRBV18 to TRBJ2-7; the match to TRBD1 covers 12 bases. Trimming took 4 bases from V and 7 from J; bases not matched to a gene: 8. The CDR3 spans 15 residues. Germline V gives CDR1 KGHSH, CDR2 LQKENI.